This TCR beta chain appears in the sequencing data of a study of shared T cell receptors in the human thymus. Clones were read by immunoSEQ multiplex PCR, and TCRdb kept only the in-frame ones, dropping some. The data hold some 760,000 clones, with 70% to 90% observed a single time. A further study also used this sample, focusing on human thymus T cells. As reported in that work: From resections taken during corrective heart surgery, the thymus tissue was obtained. In thymic and blood repertoires alike, V and J usage looked biased. Unrelated individuals reportedly shared highly overlapping thymic TCR repertoires.

The TCR was taken from a girl less than two years old with a congenital heart defect. The sample taken for sequencing was thymocytes.

The CDR3 DNA sequence: TGCGCCAGCAGCTTGGCTCGGGACACAAGCACAGATACGCAGTATTTT. Translating gives CASSLARDTSTDTQYF. The chain employs TRBV5-1 and TRBJ2-3, with a possible D match to TRBD1 (6 bases). CDR1 SGHRS and CDR2 YFSETQ come from the germline V gene. Trimming took 0 bases from V and 0 from J, leaving 11 bases between them. This CDR3 is 16 amino acids long.